The present T cell receptor beta chain was sequenced within a study of cytomegalovirus exposure and HLA in healthy donors. Study results and limitations: In vitro assays verified that a few CMV-associated chains recognized CMV antigens specifically. Trimming of TCR beta V- and J-genes showed a link, identified in a later analysis, to a missense DCLRE1C variant. Available immune exposure information was restricted to CMV serostatus only.

CDR3 length: 14 residues. The germline gives CDR1 SGHRS, CDR2 YFSETQ. V trimming: 2 bases; J trimming: 4 bases; junction bases outside the gene matches: 4. The PCR ran on 60 Vbeta and 13 Jbeta primers. Produced via immunoSEQ multiplex PCR; TCRdb's table is partial and in-frame only. The sample lists 100,000 to 150,000 clones; around 80% were seen once. As to this clone: Its antigen is as yet unknown.

Each donor's status was that of a healthy bone marrow donor. The sequenced sample consisted of PBMCs. The clonotype was recovered from a man aged 25 to 45 in good health and CMV-seronegative. V is TRBV5-1 and J is TRBJ2-3; 7 bases line up with TRBD1. CDR3 in amino acids: CASSFRDRSDTQYF. CDR3 in DNA: TGCGCCAGCAGCTTCCGGGACAGATCAGATACGCAGTATTTT.